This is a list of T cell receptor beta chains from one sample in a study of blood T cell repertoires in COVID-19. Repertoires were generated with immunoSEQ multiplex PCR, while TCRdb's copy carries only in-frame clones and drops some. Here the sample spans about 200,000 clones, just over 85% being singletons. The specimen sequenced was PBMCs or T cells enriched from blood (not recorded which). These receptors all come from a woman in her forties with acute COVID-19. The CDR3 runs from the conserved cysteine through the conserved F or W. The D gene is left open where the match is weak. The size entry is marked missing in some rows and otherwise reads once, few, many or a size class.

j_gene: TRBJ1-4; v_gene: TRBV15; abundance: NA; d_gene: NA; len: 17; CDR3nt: TGTGCCACCAGCAGAAAGAGGGGCCGGGGGACTAATGAAAAACTGTTTTTT; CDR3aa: CATSRKRGRGTNEKLFF
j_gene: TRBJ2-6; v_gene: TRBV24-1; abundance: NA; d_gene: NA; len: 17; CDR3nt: TGTGCCACCAGTGAAGGAAGTTTTGGGCCTGGGGCCAACGTCCTGACTTTC; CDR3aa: CATSEGSFGPGANVLTF
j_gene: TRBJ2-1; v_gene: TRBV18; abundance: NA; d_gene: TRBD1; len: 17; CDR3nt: TGTGCCAGCTCACTAATACAGGGGGCGATGGGCTACAATGAGCAGTTCTTC; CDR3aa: CASSLIQGAMGYNEQFF
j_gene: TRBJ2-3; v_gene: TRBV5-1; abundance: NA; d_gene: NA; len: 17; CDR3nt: TGCGCCAGCAGCTTGAGAGCAAGCTACCTGAACCCAGATACGCAGTATTTT; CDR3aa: CASSLRASYLNPDTQYF
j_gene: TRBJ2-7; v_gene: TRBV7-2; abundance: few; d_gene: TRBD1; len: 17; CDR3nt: TGTGCCAGCAGCTTAGCTAGGGGGACAGGCCAGGGTAGGGAGCAGTACTTC; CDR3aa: CASSLARGTGQGREQYF
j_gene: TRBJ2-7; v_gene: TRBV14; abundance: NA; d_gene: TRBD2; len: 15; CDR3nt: TGTGCCAGCAGCCCTGGGGTAGCGGGGCCCTACGAGCAGTACTTC; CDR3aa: CASSPGVAGPYEQYF
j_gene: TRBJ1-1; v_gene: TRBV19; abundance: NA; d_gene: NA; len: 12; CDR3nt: TGTGCCAGTAAGCCCGGGAATACTGAAGCTTTCTTT; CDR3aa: CASKPGNTEAFF
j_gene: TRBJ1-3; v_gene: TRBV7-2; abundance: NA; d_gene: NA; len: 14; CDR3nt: TGTGCCAGCGGGCCGGGCAGGGGCGGAAACACCATATATTTT; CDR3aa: CASGPGRGGNTIYF
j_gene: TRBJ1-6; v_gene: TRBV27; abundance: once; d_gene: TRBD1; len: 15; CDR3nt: TGTGCCAGCAGTTCCAGGACAGGGGAGAGTTCACCCCTCCACTTT; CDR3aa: CASSSRTGESSPLHF
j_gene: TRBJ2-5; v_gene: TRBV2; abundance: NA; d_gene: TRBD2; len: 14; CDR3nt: TGTGCCAGCAGTACTGGGGGGGGACGAGGGACCCAGTACTTC; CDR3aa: CASSTGGGRGTQYF
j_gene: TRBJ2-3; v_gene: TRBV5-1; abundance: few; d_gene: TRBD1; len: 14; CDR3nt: TGCGCCAGCAGCGGGACAGGTTACACAGATACGCAGTATTTT; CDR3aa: CASSGTGYTDTQYF
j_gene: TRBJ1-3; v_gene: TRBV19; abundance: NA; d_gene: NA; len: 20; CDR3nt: TGTGCCAGTAGTATAGGTACTTCGGGGTCCATCGGACGCTCTGGAAACACCATATATTTT; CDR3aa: CASSIGTSGSIGRSGNTIYF
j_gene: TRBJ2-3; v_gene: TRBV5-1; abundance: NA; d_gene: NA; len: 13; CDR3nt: TGCGCCAGCAGCCCGATTGGGAGGGATACGCAGTATTTT; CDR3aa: CASSPIGRDTQYF
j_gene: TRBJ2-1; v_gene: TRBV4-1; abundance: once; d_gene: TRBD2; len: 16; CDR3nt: TGCGCCAGCAGTCCGACTAGCGGGAGGGCCTCGGATGAGCAGTTCTTC; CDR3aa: CASSPTSGRASDEQFF
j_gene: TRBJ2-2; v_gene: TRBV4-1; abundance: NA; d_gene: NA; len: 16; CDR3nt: TGCGCCAGCAGCCAAGAAGGGCCCCGAGGGAGCGGGGAGCTGTTTTTT; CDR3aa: CASSQEGPRGSGELFF
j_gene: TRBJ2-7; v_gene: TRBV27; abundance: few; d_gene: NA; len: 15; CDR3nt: TGTGCCAGCAGGCGCCCCAGCTTGCAGGGCTACGAGCAGTACTTC; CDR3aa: CASRRPSLQGYEQYF
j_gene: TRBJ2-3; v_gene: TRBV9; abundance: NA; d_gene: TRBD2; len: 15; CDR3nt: TGTGCCAGCAGCGTACTAGCGGGGGGGGAAGATACGCAGTATTTT; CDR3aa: CASSVLAGGEDTQYF
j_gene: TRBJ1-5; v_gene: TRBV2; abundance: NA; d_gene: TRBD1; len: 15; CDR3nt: TGTGCCAGCAGGAAAGGGGGCAATAGCAATCAGCCCCAGCATTTT; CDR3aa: CASRKGGNSNQPQHF
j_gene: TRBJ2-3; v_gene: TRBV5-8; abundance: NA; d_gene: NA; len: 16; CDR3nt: TGTGCCAGCAGCTTGGGTAACGGAGCGAGCACAGATACGCAGTATTTT; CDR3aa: CASSLGNGASTDTQYF
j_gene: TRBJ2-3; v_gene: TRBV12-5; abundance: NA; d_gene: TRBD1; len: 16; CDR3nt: TGTGCTAGTGGTTCGAGGGGGACAGGGAACACAGATACGCAGTATTTT; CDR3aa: CASGSRGTGNTDTQYF
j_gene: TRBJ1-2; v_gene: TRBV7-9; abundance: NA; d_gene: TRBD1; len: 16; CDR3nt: TGTGCCAGCAGCAAGAGCACCGGGACAGGGGGCTATGGCTACACCTTC; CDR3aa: CASSKSTGTGGYGYTF
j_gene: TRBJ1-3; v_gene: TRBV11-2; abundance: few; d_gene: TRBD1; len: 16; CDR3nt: TGTGCCAGCAGCTTAGCCCCGGGACAGGGTGGAAACACCATATATTTT; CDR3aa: CASSLAPGQGGNTIYF
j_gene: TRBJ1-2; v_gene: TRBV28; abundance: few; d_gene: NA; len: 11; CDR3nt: TGTGCCAGCAGTCTAAACTATGGCTACACCTTC; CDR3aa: CASSLNYGYTF
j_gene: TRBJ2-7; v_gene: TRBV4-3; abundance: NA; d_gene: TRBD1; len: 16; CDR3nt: TGCGCCAGCAGCCAAGAGGGGACAGGGCGAAGCTACGAGCAGTACTTC; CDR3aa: CASSQEGTGRSYEQYF
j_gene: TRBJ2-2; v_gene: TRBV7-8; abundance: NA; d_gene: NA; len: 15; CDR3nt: TGTGCCAGCAGCCCCGTGGGCCTAGCCCCCGGGGAGCTGTTTTTT; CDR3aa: CASSPVGLAPGELFF
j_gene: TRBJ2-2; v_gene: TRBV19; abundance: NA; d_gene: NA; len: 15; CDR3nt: TGTGCCAGTACCATTCGACGGGGTGCCACCGGGGAGCTGTTTTTT; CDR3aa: CASTIRRGATGELFF
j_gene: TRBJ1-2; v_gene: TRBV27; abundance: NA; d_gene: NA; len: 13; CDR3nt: TGTGCCAGCAGTTCCGACAGGCTCTATGGCTACACCTTC; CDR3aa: CASSSDRLYGYTF
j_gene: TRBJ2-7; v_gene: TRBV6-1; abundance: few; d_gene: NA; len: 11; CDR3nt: TGTGCCAGCAGTGAACTTAACGAGCAGTACTTC; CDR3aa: CASSELNEQYF
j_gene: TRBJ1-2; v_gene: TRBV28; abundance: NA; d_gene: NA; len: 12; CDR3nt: TGTGCCAGCAGCCGACAGAACTATGGCTACACCTTC; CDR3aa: CASSRQNYGYTF
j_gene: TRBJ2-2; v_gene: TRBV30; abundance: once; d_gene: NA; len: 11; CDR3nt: TGTGCCTGGCAGAAGGGGGGGGAGCTGTTTTTT; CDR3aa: CAWQKGGELFF
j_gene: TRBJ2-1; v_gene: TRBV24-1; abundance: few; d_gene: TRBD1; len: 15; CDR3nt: TGTGCCACCAGTGATCCCGGGACAGGATACAATGAGCAGTTCTTC; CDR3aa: CATSDPGTGYNEQFF
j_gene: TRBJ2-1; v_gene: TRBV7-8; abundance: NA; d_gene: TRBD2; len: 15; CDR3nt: TGTGCCAGCAGCTTACCAGGACTAGCAGGCAATGAGCAGTTCTTC; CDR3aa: CASSLPGLAGNEQFF
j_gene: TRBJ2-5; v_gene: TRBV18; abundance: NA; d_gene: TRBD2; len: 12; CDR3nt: TGTGCCAGCTCCCCAGGGAGGGAGTCCCAGTACTTC; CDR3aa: CASSPGRESQYF
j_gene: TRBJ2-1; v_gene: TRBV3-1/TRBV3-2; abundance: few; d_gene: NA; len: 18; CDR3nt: TGTGCCAGCAGCCAAGTCGGCGGTGGGGGCAGGGCTTACAATGAGCAGTTCTTC; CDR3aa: CASSQVGGGGRAYNEQFF
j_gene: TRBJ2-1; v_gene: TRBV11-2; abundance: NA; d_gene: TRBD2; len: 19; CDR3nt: TGTGCCAGCAGCTCCACTAAGGGACTAGCGGGAGGGCTATACAATGAGCAGTTCTTC; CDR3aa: CASSSTKGLAGGLYNEQFF
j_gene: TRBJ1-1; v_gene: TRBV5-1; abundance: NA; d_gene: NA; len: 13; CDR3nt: TGCGCCAGCAGGGGGATAGGGGGCACTGAAGCTTTCTTT; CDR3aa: CASRGIGGTEAFF
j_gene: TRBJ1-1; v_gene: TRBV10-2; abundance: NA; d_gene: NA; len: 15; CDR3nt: TGCGCCAGCATGAGAGGGACACCTATGAACACTGAAGCTTTCTTT; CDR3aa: CASMRGTPMNTEAFF
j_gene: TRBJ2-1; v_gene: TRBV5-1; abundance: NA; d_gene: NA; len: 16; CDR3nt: TGCGCCAGCAGCTATCTACAGGGTACGTGGAACAATGAGCAGTTCTTC; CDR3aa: CASSYLQGTWNNEQFF
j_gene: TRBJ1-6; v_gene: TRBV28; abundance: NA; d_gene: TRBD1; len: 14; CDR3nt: TGTGCCAGCAGGACAGGGTCTGGAGGGTCACCCCTCCACTTT; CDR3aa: CASRTGSGGSPLHF
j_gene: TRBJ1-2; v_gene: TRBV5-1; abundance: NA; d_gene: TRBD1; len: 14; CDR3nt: TGCGCCAGCAGAAGGGACAGGGGCCACTATGGCTACACCTTC; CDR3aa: CASRRDRGHYGYTF
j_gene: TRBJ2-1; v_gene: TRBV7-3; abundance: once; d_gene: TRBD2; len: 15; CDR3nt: TGTGCCAGCAGTTACTTAGCGGGAGAGGGGAATGAGCAGTTCTTC; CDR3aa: CASSYLAGEGNEQFF
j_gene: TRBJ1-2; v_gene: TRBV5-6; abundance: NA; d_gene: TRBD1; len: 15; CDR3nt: TGTGCCAGCAGCTTGAGGTCAGGGGGCGACTATGGCTACACCTTC; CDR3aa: CASSLRSGGDYGYTF
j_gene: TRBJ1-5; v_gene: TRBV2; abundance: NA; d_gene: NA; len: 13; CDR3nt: TGTGCCAGCAGTGATCGGCAGCGACAGCCCCAGCATTTT; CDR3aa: CASSDRQRQPQHF
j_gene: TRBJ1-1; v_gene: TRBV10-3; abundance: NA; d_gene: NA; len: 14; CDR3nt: TGTGCCATCAGAGGACCGGGGGAGGGCACTGAAGCTTTCTTT; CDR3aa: CAIRGPGEGTEAFF
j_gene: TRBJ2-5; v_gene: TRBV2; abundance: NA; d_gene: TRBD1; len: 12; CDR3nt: TGTGCCAGCCGGGACAGGCGGGAGACCCAGTACTTC; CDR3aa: CASRDRRETQYF
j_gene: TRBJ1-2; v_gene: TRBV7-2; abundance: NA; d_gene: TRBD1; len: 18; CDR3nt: TGTGCCAGCAGCATTAAGACCACAGGGGCAATAGAAAGATGGAGCTACACCTTC; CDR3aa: CASSIKTTGAIERWSYTF
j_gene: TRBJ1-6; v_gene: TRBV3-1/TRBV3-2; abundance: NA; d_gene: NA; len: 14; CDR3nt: TGTGCCAGCAGCCAACGGGAGAAGAATTCACCCCTCCACTTT; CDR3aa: CASSQREKNSPLHF
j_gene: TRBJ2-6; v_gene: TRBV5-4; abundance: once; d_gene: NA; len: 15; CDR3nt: TGTGCCAGCAGCTTGGGGGGGGCTGGGGCCAACGTCCTGACTTTC; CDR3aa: CASSLGGAGANVLTF
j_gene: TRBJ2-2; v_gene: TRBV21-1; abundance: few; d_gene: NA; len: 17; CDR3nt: TGTGCCAGCAGCAAAGGGCGAGGGCACCAGAACACCGGGGAGCTGTTTTTT; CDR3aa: CASSKGRGHQNTGELFF
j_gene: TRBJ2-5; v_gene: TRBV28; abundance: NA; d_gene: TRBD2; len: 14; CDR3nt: TGTGCCAGCAGTCTCTTTAGCGGGGGAGAGACCCAGTACTTC; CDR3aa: CASSLFSGGETQYF
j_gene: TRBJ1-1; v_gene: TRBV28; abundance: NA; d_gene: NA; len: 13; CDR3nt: TGTGCCAGCAGCTCCGTTCCGAACACTGAAGCTTTCTTT; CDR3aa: CASSSVPNTEAFF
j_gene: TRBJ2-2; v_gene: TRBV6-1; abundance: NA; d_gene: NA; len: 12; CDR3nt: TGTGCCAGCAGTGACGACAGGAAGGAGCTGTTTTTT; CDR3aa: CASSDDRKELFF
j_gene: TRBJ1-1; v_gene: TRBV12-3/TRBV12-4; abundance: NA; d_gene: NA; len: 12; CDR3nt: TGTGCCAGCAGTTTATCGGGGGTGGGAGCTTTCTTT; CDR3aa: CASSLSGVGAFF